One and the same sample provided the 30 T cell receptor beta chains below, sequenced in a study of cytomegalovirus exposure and HLA in healthy donors (dated by TCRdb to the late 2010s). Library construction relied on the immunoSEQ multiplex PCR assay. For the multiplex PCR, a mixture combining 60 forward primers for TCR Vbeta segments and 13 reverse primers for TCR Jbeta segments was used. The clones in this table, taken by TCRdb from immuneACCESS, are in-frame only. Not every clone is retained; where verified, under half of the shortfall comes from an unresolved V gene, and the cause of the rest is unknown. Across this sample there are approximately 120,000 clones, with about 74% seen only once. 4% to 4.5% of the sample is taken by the ten largest. Sequencing used PBMCs. Receptors were obtained from a woman between 45 and 65 years old in good health and CMV-seropositive.

The sample holds one count of this clone. This rearrangement joins TRBV10-3 to TRBJ2-2; 14 bases fit TRBD2. The CDR3 runs 16 residues. Germline lookup yields CDR1 ENHRY and CDR2 SYGVKD. V lost 4 bases to trimming and J lost 4 bases; unmatched junction nucleotides: 2. The CDR3 DNA reads TGTGCCATCAGTGGACTAGCGGGGGGGATCACCGGGGAGCTGTTTTTT. Encoded protein: CAISGLAGGITGELFF.

This chain connects TRBV18 to TRBJ1-6; TRBD1 is a possible D gene (6 bases). V was clipped by 2 bases and J by 1 base, with 9 bases between them. The CDR3 sequence is 16 residues long. Germline V CDR1 and CDR2: KGHSH, LQKENI. CDR3 nucleotide sequence: TGTGCCAGCTCACCAAACAGGGCGTCCTATAATTCACCCCTCCACTTT. Amino acid sequence: CASSPNRASYNSPLHF.

The gene calls are TRBV19 and TRBJ2-6; D might be TRBD2 (6 bases). Trimming removed 7 bases at V and 0 bases at J, with 13 bases between. Looked up from germline, CDR1 is LNHDA and CDR2 is SQIVND (reference sequence). CDR3 length: 16 residues. The CDR3 DNA reads as TGTGCCAGTACGCAGGGAGGACTCTCTGGGGCCAACGTCCTGACTTTC. This gives the protein CASTQGGLSGANVLTF.

This rearrangement joins TRBV7-6 to TRBJ2-3; D gene unclear. Deletions cut 8 bases from V and 0 bases from J, with 12 bases between. The germline V gene encodes CDR1 SGHVS and CDR2 FNYEAQ. The CDR3 runs to 14 residues. In nucleotides, the CDR3 is TGTGCCAGCCGCGCGGCGGCCAGCACAGATACGCAGTATTTT. Translated: CASRAAASTDTQYF.

This chain's CDR3 is CASSDRGSGNTIYF. CDR3 nucleotide sequence: TGTGCCAGCAGCGACAGGGGATCTGGAAACACCATATATTTT. The chain recombines TRBV7-9 with TRBJ1-3; TRBD1 matches at 8 bases. This CDR3 is built from 14 residues. Germline assignment: CDR1 SEHNR and CDR2 FQNEAQ (reference sequence). V was pared by 5 bases and J by 1 base, with 1 base of the junction left unmatched.

This chain links TRBV9 with TRBJ2-3; 7 positions match TRBD1. Germline CDR1 is SGDLS and CDR2 is YYNGEE. This CDR3 is built from 16 residues. V lost 3 bases to trimming and J lost 6 bases; unmatched junction nucleotides: 13. CDR3 region: CASSERQGEFGDTQYF. CDR3 DNA sequence: TGTGCCAGCAGCGAACGACAGGGCGAGTTTGGCGATACGCAGTATTTT.

This chain connects TRBV6-6 to TRBJ2-5; D call uncertain. The CDR3 contains 11 residues. Trimming stripped 7 bases from V and 0 bases from J, with 3 bases between. Germline assignment: CDR1 MNHNY and CDR2 SVGAGI (reference sequence). The CDR3 sequence: CASTYQETQYF. The DNA for the CDR3 is TGTGCCAGCACCTACCAAGAGACCCAGTACTTC.

This clone has a single count. The chain uses TRBV14 and TRBJ2-7; TRBD1 agrees at 8 bases. The germline gives CDR1 SGHDN, CDR2 FVKESK. The CDR3 is 14 amino acids. Trimming at V came to 4 bases and at J to 0 bases, leaving 2 bases not matched to a gene. This chain's CDR3 is CASSRDRSSYEQYF. The DNA of the CDR3 is TGTGCCAGCAGCCGGGACAGGAGCTCCTACGAGCAGTACTTC.

This clone showed up just a few times. This CDR3 reads CASSLPGYENGYTF. The DNA of the CDR3 is TGTGCCAGCAGCTTGCCAGGATATGAGAATGGCTACACCTTC. The chain uses TRBV5-6 and TRBJ1-2, with D hard to call. V lost 1 base and J 6 bases, leaving 13 bases between the germline ends. This CDR3 comprises 14 residues. Germline V lookup: CDR1 SGHDT, CDR2 YYEEEE.

The CDR3 loop reads CASSYVQGAADEQYF. Here the CDR3 DNA reads TGTGCCAGCAGTTACGTACAGGGGGCGGCGGACGAGCAGTACTTC. The chain employs TRBV6-5 and TRBJ2-7; 9 nucleotides agree with TRBD1. The CDR3 covers 15 residues. V shed 2 bases and J 5 bases; nucleotides not matched to a gene: 7. Looked up from germline, CDR1 is MNHEY and CDR2 is SVGAGI.

The chain has TRBV6-1 and TRBJ2-1; possible D gene TRBD2, 6 bases. Germline CDR1 MNHNS, CDR2 SASEGT. This CDR3 is built from 12 residues. The V end was cut by 3 bases, the J end by 8 bases, with 8 bases between. In DNA, the CDR3 is TGTGCCAGCAGTGATGCGGGGCATGAGCAGTTCTTC. This encodes CASSDAGHEQFF.

Of note for this clone: The junction does not match germline at one end; this may be a read error. The chain employs TRBV7-9 and TRBJ2-7; D is possibly TRBD2 (6 bases). This CDR3 contains 16 residues. Germline CDR1 SEHNR, CDR2 FQNEAQ (reference sequence). CDR3 bases: TGTTCCAGCAGCTCAGTGGGGGGACCTACGGAAAGGGAGCAGTACTTC. Translated: CSSSSVGGPTEREQYF.

The V call is TRBV21-1, the J call TRBJ1-4; TRBD1 is the table's D call, not checked against the DNA. TRBV21-1 is shown as a pseudogene. The CDR3 totals 13 residues. For the CDR3, the DNA is TGTGCCAGCAGCCGACCCAGGAATGAAAAACTGTTTTTT. Residues: CASSRPRNEKLFF.

The chain uses TRBV28 and TRBJ2-2, with 10 bases lining up with TRBD1. CDR3 length: 16 amino acids. Germline V gene data show CDR1 as MDHEN and CDR2 as SYDVKM. V dropped 6 bases and J dropped 6; count of bases not matched to a gene: 10. The CDR3 bases are TGTGCCAGCAGGGCTCCGGGACAGGGGTTCGCCGGGGAGCTGTTTTTT. It encodes CASRAPGQGFAGELFF.

The V and J genes are TRBV30 and TRBJ2-7; TRBD1 is a possible D gene (6 bases). With 1 base removed from V and 6 bases from J, the gap between germline ends came to 10 bases. Germline CDR1 is GTSNPN and CDR2 is SVGIG (reference sequence). This CDR3 is built from 12 residues. The CDR3 is CAWSDQGIEQYF. CDR3 DNA: TGTGCCTGGAGTGACCAGGGGATCGAGCAGTACTTC.

The J gene is TRBJ2-2, the V gene TRBV10-3, with 16 nucleotides matching TRBD2. Trimming took 6 bases from V and 0 from J; bases not matched to a gene: 10. The CDR3 extends over 20 amino acids. Germline V lookup: CDR1 ENHRY, CDR2 SYGVKD. Here the CDR3 DNA reads TGTGCCATCAGAACAGGGTCCGGGACTAGCGGGGGGGCGAACACCGGGGAGCTGTTTTTT. Its translation: CAIRTGSGTSGGANTGELFF.

V usage is TRBV12-5 and J usage is TRBJ2-2, with D possibly being TRBD2 (5 bases). Germline V CDR1 and CDR2: LGHNT, FRNRAP. Trimming pared 6 bases from V and 4 bases from J, leaving 15 bases between. This CDR3 region has 15 residues. The CDR3 reads CASGLRARGTGELFF. CDR3 coding DNA: TGTGCTAGTGGCTTGAGGGCCCGGGGCACCGGGGAGCTGTTTTTT.

The chain recombines TRBV27 with TRBJ2-7; TRBD1 is a possible D gene (5 bases). The CDR3 has 13 residues. The germline V gene encodes CDR1 MNHEY and CDR2 SMNVEV (reference sequence). Trimming took 5 bases from V and 7 from J, leaving 15 bases between them. The CDR3 loop is CASSNTRAGEQYF. The CDR3 DNA is TGTGCCAGCAGTAATACCAGGGCCGGGGAGCAGTACTTC.

V is TRBV6-5 and J is TRBJ1-2; 7 bases line up with TRBD1. V trimming: 6 bases; J trimming: 5 bases; junction bases outside the gene matches: 3. CDR1 and CDR2 from the germline V gene are MNHEY and SVGAGI. The CDR3 contains 12 residues. The CDR3 sequence: CASSSQGYGYTF. DNA for the CDR3: TGTGCCAGCAGCTCACAGGGGTATGGCTACACCTTC.

The chain carries TRBV19 and TRBJ1-2, with unresolved D. The CDR3 runs 17 residues. The germline V and J ends were trimmed by 5 bases and 3 bases, with 22 bases remaining between them. Germline lookup yields CDR1 LNHDA and CDR2 SQIVND (reference sequence). CDR3: CASSPDTSAISDYGYTF. As DNA, the CDR3 is TGTGCCAGTAGTCCTGACACGAGTGCTATCTCGGACTATGGCTACACCTTC.

The chain links TRBV6-4 to TRBJ2-4, with 8 bases that match TRBD1. Germline V gene data show CDR1 as MRHNA and CDR2 as SNTAGT. The CDR3 is 14 residues long. J lost 6 bases, V lost 5 bases, and 6 bases had no gene match. The CDR3 is CASSMTGEANIQYF. CDR3 in DNA: TGTGCCAGCAGTATGACAGGGGAGGCAAACATTCAGTACTTC.

This chain connects TRBV27 to TRBJ2-5, with TRBD2 matching over 7 bases. Per the germline V gene, CDR1 is MNHEY and CDR2 is SMNVEV (reference sequence). V was pared by 4 bases and J by 3 bases, with 5 bases of the junction left unmatched. This CDR3 is 14 amino acids long. This CDR3 is CASSSTSLEETQYF. The CDR3 DNA follows: TGTGCCAGCAGTTCGACTAGCTTGGAAGAGACCCAGTACTTC.

The chain joins TRBV27 to TRBJ1-2; the D is unclear. Germline V CDR1 and CDR2: MNHEY, SMNVEV (reference sequence). The V end lost 2 bases, the J end lost 4 bases, and 14 bases lay between the germline ends. The CDR3 has 15 residues. CDR3: CASSLGLRGFYGYTF. Written as DNA, the CDR3 is TGTGCCAGCAGTTTAGGGTTAAGAGGGTTCTATGGCTACACCTTC.

The genes are TRBV5-1 and TRBJ1-2; D gene uncertain. Trimming pared 0 bases from V and 8 bases from J, leaving 14 bases between. Germline V gives CDR1 SGHRS, CDR2 YFSETQ. This CDR3 has 14 amino acids. The CDR3 nucleotides are TGCGCCAGCAGCTTGGCCGCCGGGATTCAAGGCTACACCTTC. Amino acids: CASSLAAGIQGYTF.

A single count supports this clone. The chain employs TRBV2 and TRBJ1-2, with a possible D match to TRBD1 (6 bases). V was clipped by 4 bases and J by 8 bases, with 11 bases between them. The CDR3 runs to 12 residues. Germline V gives CDR1 SNHLY, CDR2 FYNNEI. DNA for the CDR3: TGTGCCAGCAGTGCGAGCCAGGGGGGCTACACCTTC. The encoded protein is CASSASQGGYTF.

This clone occurred a few times. The chain has TRBV7-9 and TRBJ2-7, with 10 positions matching TRBD2. V shed 10 bases, J shed 3 bases, and the junction held 6 bases outside the gene matches. The CDR3 sequence is 13 residues long. Germline CDR1 reads SEHNR; CDR2 reads FQNEAQ (reference sequence). As DNA, the CDR3 is TGTGCCATTCTAGCGGGGGAGAACTACGAGCAGTACTTC. It yields the protein CAILAGENYEQYF.

This sequence joins TRBV4-1 and TRBJ2-7; a weak D match, TRBD1 (5 bases). Trimming shortened V by 4 bases and J by 4 bases, and 23 bases separated the two germline ends. Germline CDR1 reads MGHRA; CDR2 reads YSYEKL. The CDR3 loop spans 17 amino acids. Written as DNA, the CDR3 is TGCGCCAGCAGCCCGCCTTTGGCAGGGCCTAACGATTACGAGCAGTACTTC. As protein: CASSPPLAGPNDYEQYF.

The CDR3 spells CASSLAASSYEQYF. The CDR3 DNA follows: TGTGCCAGCAGCTTGGCCGCTAGCTCCTACGAGCAGTACTTC. The genes are TRBV5-4 and TRBJ2-7; D not certain. The CDR3 has 14 residues. Germline CDR1 reads SGHNT; CDR2 reads YYREEE (reference sequence). V was trimmed by 0 bases and J by 0 bases, leaving 7 bases between them.

CDR3 sequence reads: CASSPERGMAKNIQYF. Here the CDR3 DNA reads TGCGCCAGCAGCCCCGAACGGGGTATGGCCAAAAACATTCAGTACTTC. This chain connects TRBV4-1 to TRBJ2-4; TRBD2 might be the D (5 bases). The germline V gene encodes CDR1 MGHRA and CDR2 YSYEKL. This CDR3 has 16 amino acids. Trimming shortened V by 4 bases and J by 1 base, and 14 bases separated the two germline ends.

The gene calls are TRBV7-9 and TRBJ1-1, with D possibly TRBD1 on 6 matching bases. CDR1 and CDR2 (germline): SEHNR, FQNEAQ (reference sequence). CDR3 length equals 16 residues. Trimming stripped 5 bases from V and 1 base from J, with 17 bases between. The CDR3 here is CASSLQGSVPNTEAFF. CDR3 DNA: TGTGCCAGCAGCCTACAGGGTTCCGTTCCGAACACTGAAGCTTTCTTT.